The rows below give T cell receptor beta chains drawn from one sample of a study of blood T cell repertoires in COVID-19. Clones were read by immunoSEQ multiplex PCR, and TCRdb kept only the in-frame ones, dropping some. The sample consists of approximately 100,000 clones, around 87% of them appearing once. The sequencing sample was made of peripheral blood. These TCRs come from a woman aged 25 to 39 with acute or convalescent COVID-19. Both conserved end residues are part of each CDR3. The D gene is left open where the match is weak. Clone size is stated in some rows and not others, as once, few, many or a class when expanded.

j_call	v_call	clone_size	d_call	cdr3_aa	cdr3_nt
TRBJ1-3	TRBV5-1	NA	TRBD1	CASSLLTGTGNTIYF	TGCGCCAGCAGCTTACTGACAGGGACCGGAAACACCATATATTTT
TRBJ1-2	TRBV10-1	few	NA	CASSRDNYGYTF	TGCGCCAGCAGCAGGGATAACTATGGCTACACCTTC
TRBJ2-7	TRBV7-9	NA	NA	CASSSGIDEQYF	TGTGCCAGCAGCTCCGGGATTGACGAGCAGTACTTC
TRBJ2-1	TRBV28	NA	NA	CASSSGIEQFF	TGTGCCAGCAGTTCGGGGATCGAGCAGTTCTTC
TRBJ2-1	TRBV11-2	NA	TRBD2	CASSLVSGGYNEQFF	TGTGCCAGCAGCTTAGTTAGCGGGGGATACAATGAGCAGTTCTTC
TRBJ2-4	TRBV15	NA	NA	CATSREDRDLNIQYF	TGTGCCACCAGCAGAGAGGACAGAGATTTAAACATTCAGTACTTC
TRBJ2-3	TRBV5-1	NA	NA	CASSLGGLSSTDTQYF	TGCGCCAGCAGCTTGGGAGGACTGTCTAGCACAGATACGCAGTATTTT
TRBJ1-3	TRBV2	once	NA	CASRGTFSGNTIYF	TGTGCCAGCAGGGGGACTTTCTCTGGAAACACCATATATTTT
TRBJ1-1	TRBV4-1	NA	TRBD1	CASSHDGTGSMNTEAFF	TGCGCCAGCAGCCATGATGGGACAGGGAGTATGAACACTGAAGCTTTCTTT
TRBJ1-6	TRBV20-1	NA	TRBD1	CSASHSGDRDSPLHF	TGCAGTGCTAGTCACTCGGGGGACAGGGATTCACCCCTCCACTTT
TRBJ2-7	TRBV7-8	NA	NA	CASSQTGHTYEQYF	TGTGCCAGCAGCCAAACGGGACATACCTACGAGCAGTACTTC